This T cell receptor (beta chain) is from a study of blood T cell repertoires in COVID-19. Study at large: The cDNA or gDNA used as material had been derived from T cells, B-cell-depleted T cells, or PBMCs.

Libraries were prepared by immunoSEQ multiplex PCR; TCRdb keeps only in-frame clonotypes and omits some of them. The table includes around 330,000 clones, about nine tenths detected once. The CDR3 sequence is 17 residues long. Per the germline V gene, CDR1 is SGHVS and CDR2 is FQNEAQ. V shed 5 bases, J shed 3 bases, and the junction held 12 bases outside the gene matches. This clone was seen a few times. This chain joins TRBV7-8 and TRBJ2-1, with 8 nucleotides matching TRBD2. The sequence was obtained from a woman aged 25 to 39 with COVID-19, enrolled during active disease. The sequenced sample consisted of peripheral blood. The chain's CDR3 is CASSSNRRGGVYNEQFF. CDR3 in DNA: TGTGCCAGCAGCAGTAATCGTCGGGGGGGCGTCTACAATGAGCAGTTCTTC.